These 8 T cell receptor beta chains were sequenced from one sample in a study of cytomegalovirus exposure and HLA in healthy donors. The PCR contained 60 Vbeta and 13 Jbeta primers. Here immunoSEQ multiplex PCR was the method, and the copy in TCRdb shows in-frame clones only, minus some. The sample includes about 130,000 clones, 79% of them seen just once. The sample taken for sequencing was PBMCs. These receptors all stem from a man between 18 and 35 years old in good health and CMV-seronegative.

CDR3 coding DNA: TGTGCCAGCAGTCCGGGACAGGGGGGGATGGCTTTCTTT. This translates into CASSPGQGGMAFF. The chain recombines TRBV6-5 with TRBJ1-1, with 11 positions matching TRBD1. The V gene's germline CDR1 is MNHEY and CDR2 SVGAGI. With V trimmed by 5 bases and J by 11 bases, 7 bases remained unmatched. The CDR3 length is 13 residues.

V usage is TRBV19 and J usage is TRBJ2-5, with TRBD1 matching 10 bases. The V gene's germline CDR1 is LNHDA and CDR2 SQIVND (reference sequence). V was pared by 5 bases and J by 5 bases, with 8 bases of the junction left unmatched. The CDR3 covers 15 residues. Here the CDR3 DNA reads TGTGCCAGTAGTCCTGTGGGACAGGGGAGGGAGACCCAGTACTTC. It specifies CASSPVGQGRETQYF. Looking up the rest from reference TRBV19 and TRBJ2-5 gives the full variable domain: DGGITQSPKYLFRKEGQNVTLSCEQNLNHDAMYWYRQDPGQGLRLIYYSQIVNDFQKGDIAEGYSVSREKKESFPLTVTSAQKNPTAFYLCASSPVGQGRETQYFGPGTRLLVL.

This clone was observed a few times. The chain is built from TRBV2 and TRBJ1-1; D perhaps matches TRBD1 (6 bases). The germline V gene encodes CDR1 SNHLY and CDR2 FYNNEI. The CDR3 extends over 15 amino acids. The germline V and J ends were trimmed by 1 base and 1 base, with 10 bases remaining between them. CDR3 DNA sequence: TGTGCCAGCAGTGAAGTCTGGGGGCAGAACACTGAAGCTTTCTTT. It specifies CASSEVWGQNTEAFF.

This clone was seen a few times. This chain joins TRBV7-2 and TRBJ1-5, with TRBD1 matching over 7 bases. From germline, CDR1 is SGHTA and CDR2 FQGNSA. The CDR3 is 15 amino acids. J lost 4 bases, V lost 4 bases, and 7 bases had no gene match. The CDR3 coding sequence is TGTGCCAGCAGCTCAAGGACAGGCCGGAATCAGCCCCAGCATTTT. Its protein product is CASSSRTGRNQPQHF. The full variable domain, its missing parts supplied by reference TRBV7-2 and TRBJ1-5, is GAGVSQSPSNKVTEKGKDVELRCDPISGHTALYWYRQSLGQGLEFLIYFQGNSAPDKSGLPSDRFSAERTGGSVSTLTIQRTQQEDSAVYLCASSSRTGRNQPQHFGDGTRLSIL.

The rearrangement uses TRBV27 and TRBJ2-3; TRBD2 is a possible D gene (6 bases). The CDR3 length is 14 residues. Germline CDR1 MNHEY, CDR2 SMNVEV (reference sequence). The ends were cut back, 5 bases at V and 6 bases at J, with 15 bases in the middle. The CDR3 DNA reads as TGTGCCAGCAGTCCGGGGACTCGGAGGGATACGCAGTATTTT. As protein: CASSPGTRRDTQYF.

The CDR3 bases are TGTGCCAGCAGTCCGTTTACCCCCGGGACTAGCGGATACTACAATGAGCAGTTCTTC. This sequence encodes CASSPFTPGTSGYYNEQFF. This sequence joins TRBV27 and TRBJ2-1, with 11 positions matching TRBD2. Germline V CDR1 and CDR2: MNHEY, SMNVEV (reference sequence). The CDR3 runs to 19 residues. With 5 bases clipped from V and 3 bases from J, the junction kept 15 bases outside the gene matches.

This chain links TRBV5-1 with TRBJ2-3; D remains ambiguous. Looked up from germline, CDR1 is SGHRS and CDR2 is YFSETQ. This CDR3 is 15 amino acids long. V lost 0 bases and J 3 bases, leaving 11 bases between the germline ends. CDR3 in DNA: TGCGCCAGCAGCTTGGGGAGTGCGAGAACAGATACGCAGTATTTT. Its translation is CASSLGSARTDTQYF.

This clone was picked up a small number of times. The V call is TRBV7-9, the J call TRBJ1-2, with D unclear. V was clipped by 5 bases and J by 4 bases, with 14 bases between them. The CDR3 runs 14 residues. Germline CDR1 reads SEHNR; CDR2 reads FQNEAQ (reference sequence). CDR3 region: CASSHPAAPYGYTF. In nucleotides, the CDR3 is TGTGCCAGCAGCCATCCCGCGGCCCCCTATGGCTACACCTTC.